This T cell receptor beta chain was retrieved from a study of response to subunit inactivated influenza vaccine. Overall study results and limits: With each seasonal influenza vaccination, the authors suggested, few new T cells are recruited.

In TCRdb, the RT-PCR reads were re-called with MiXCR into one record per CDR3 protein. The sample includes 800,000 to 1,000,000 distinct CDR3 sequences, 20% to 25% seen only once; the top ten take roughly 10%. As to this clonotype: Its cognate antigen is unknown.

Germline loops: CDR1 DFQATT, CDR2 SNEGSKA (reference sequence). V was shortened by 1 base and J by 0 bases, with 10 bases between the two germline ends. The CDR3 contains 15 residues. The chain recombines TRBV20-1 with TRBJ2-4; D is undetermined. This material consisted of PBMCs from blood, taken roughly 5 days after vaccination. The TCR originated in a man aged 50-60 years who received an inactivated influenza vaccine. This CDR3 is CSARVRAVAKNIQYF. CDR3 in DNA: TGCAGTGCTAGAGTTCGGGCCGTAGCCAAAAACATTCAGTACTTC.